What follows is one T cell receptor (beta chain) and its context. The antigen is unknown. The CDR3 is 16 residues long. Germline loops: CDR1 MGHRA, CDR2 YSYEKL. V lost 2 bases to trimming and J lost 2 bases, with 14 bases between them. This sample was taken from a study of shared clonotypes between healthy human individuals. Findings of the study overall: Rarefaction gave evidence that sorted-subset sequencing remained incomplete despite large depth.

Some clones are missing from TCRdb's copy, which holds only in-frame ones; the method was immunoSEQ multiplex PCR. Among about 2.4 million clones listed, 93% were seen once. The source is a man between 18 and 29 years old in good health. Some clones in this sample may be carry-over from other donors' samples. The chain employs TRBV4-1 and TRBJ2-3; possible D gene TRBD1, 5 bases. Sequenced sample: naive CD4+ T cells from PBMCs. Subset of the sample: CD45RA+ positively selected. This chain's CDR3 is CASSQPTATITDTQYF. As DNA, the CDR3 is TGCGCCAGCAGCCAACCGACAGCCACGATCACAGATACGCAGTATTTT.